The rows below give T cell receptor beta chains drawn from one sample of a study of T cells in Graves' hyperthyroidism and ophthalmopathy. One entry per CDR3 protein results from TCRdb running MiXCR on the multiplex PCR reads. The table lists a few hundred thousand distinct CDR3 sequences, 18% of them singletons. Source material: blood. These receptors were collected from a woman between 50 and 59 years old with Graves' hyperthyroidism. Both conserved end residues are part of each CDR3. The D gene is left open where the match is weak. Part of the rows lack a size; the others show once, few, many or a class for expanded clones.

clone_size,cdr3_length,v_call,d_call,j_call,cdr3_aa,cdr3_nt
NA,12,TRBV28,NA,TRBJ2-7,CASSRDVYEQYF,TGTGCCAGCAGTCGGGACGTCTACGAGCAGTACTTC
NA,13,TRBV12-3/TRBV12-4,TRBD1,TRBJ1-4,CASKTGGYEKLFF,TGTGCCAGCAAGACAGGGGGTTATGAAAAACTGTTTTTT
many,12,TRBV18,NA,TRBJ1-5,CASSPGLQPQHF,TGTGCCAGCTCACCAGGGTTACAGCCCCAGCATTTT
many,12,TRBV20-1,NA,TRBJ1-1,CSARDRQTEAFF,TGCAGTGCTAGGGATCGGCAAACTGAAGCTTTCTTT
once,13,TRBV9,NA,TRBJ2-7,CASSAGPLYGQYF,TGTGCCAGCAGCGCCGGGCCTCTCTACGGGCAGTACTTC
NA,15,TRBV6-2/TRBV6-3,NA,TRBJ1-2,CASSYSTYQRYGYTF,TGTGCCAGCAGTTACTCCACATATCAGAGATATGGCTACACCTTC
once,12,TRBV19,TRBD1,TRBJ1-2,CASSIDRASYTF,TGTGCCAGTAGTATTGACAGGGCATCTTACACCTTC
NA,12,TRBV29-1,NA,TRBJ2-1,CSVEDAGTEQFF,TGCAGCGTTGAAGATGCGGGGACTGAGCAGTTCTTC
NA,14,TRBV5-6,TRBD1,TRBJ1-6,CASSEGQDNSPLHF,TGTGCCAGCAGCGAGGGACAGGATAATTCACCCCTCCACTTT
NA,15,TRBV12-3/TRBV12-4,TRBD1,TRBJ1-6,CASRLTGGGNSPLHF,TGTGCCAGCAGGTTGACAGGGGGTGGGAATTCACCCCTCCACTTT
NA,13,TRBV18,NA,TRBJ1-3,CASSQQGRDTIYF,TGTGCCAGCTCCCAACAGGGTCGAGACACCATATATTTT
many,16,TRBV12-3/TRBV12-4,NA,TRBJ2-3,CASSPLRAPAADTQYF,TGTGCCAGCAGTCCTCTTAGGGCCCCGGCAGCAGATACGCAGTATTTT
few,15,TRBV3-1,NA,TRBJ2-6,CASSQAWTGANVLTF,TGTGCCAGCAGCCAAGCGTGGACTGGGGCCAACGTCCTGACTTTC
few,14,TRBV27,NA,TRBJ1-2,CASSVQGANYGYTF,TGTGCCAGCAGCGTCCAGGGTGCTAACTATGGCTACACCTTC
NA,13,TRBV30,NA,TRBJ1-4,CAWSRASNEKLFF,TGTGCCTGGAGCCGGGCCTCTAATGAAAAACTGTTTTTT
many,10,TRBV28,NA,TRBJ1-2,CASSGYGYTF,TGTGCCAGCAGTGGATATGGCTACACCTTC
few,15,TRBV7-9,NA,TRBJ2-6,CASSLSVVGANVLTF,TGTGCCAGCAGCTTGTCAGTTGTTGGGGCCAACGTCCTGACTTTC
many,14,TRBV6-1,TRBD1,TRBJ2-7,CASSGDRSAYEQYF,TGTGCCAGCAGTGGGGACAGGTCAGCCTACGAGCAGTACTTC
many,14,TRBV18,TRBD1,TRBJ1-5,CASSPDRGHQPQHF,TGTGCCAGCTCACCGGACAGGGGTCACCAGCCCCAGCATTTT
NA,15,TRBV2,TRBD2,TRBJ2-1,CASSGTSGGLGEQFF,TGTGCCAGCAGTGGGACTAGCGGGGGCCTGGGGGAGCAGTTCTTC